This T cell receptor (beta chain) was sequenced in a study of T cell responses to AZD1222 COVID-19 vaccine. Regarding the study as a whole: Among the donors, most were white British and more were female, and clonal diversity was possibly underestimated. Reportedly, close to half of spike-specific TCRs are directed against unmutated variant regions. CD4 TCRs linked to vaccination spanned spike, dominating at 160-218 and 743-854. None of the repertoires were sampled until the peak T cell response had passed.

There are 18 residues in the CDR3. V lost 2 bases to trimming and J lost 0 bases, with 16 bases between them. In germline, CDR1 is SGHTA, CDR2 FQGNSA. Profiling relied on immunoSEQ multiplex PCR, and the TCRdb table lists in-frame clones only, not all of them. The data contain about 78,000 clones, nearly 85% of them singletons. This clone appeared a few times. Its antigen is not identified. V and J are TRBV7-2 and TRBJ2-2; possible D gene TRBD2, 6 bases. Material: peripheral blood, obtained on day 0 of AZD1222 vaccination. The sequence derives from an adult in good health. The CDR3: CASSLRLSAGPNTGELFF. The CDR3 DNA follows: TGTGCCAGCAGCTTAAGATTATCCGCGGGACCGAACACCGGGGAGCTGTTTTTT.